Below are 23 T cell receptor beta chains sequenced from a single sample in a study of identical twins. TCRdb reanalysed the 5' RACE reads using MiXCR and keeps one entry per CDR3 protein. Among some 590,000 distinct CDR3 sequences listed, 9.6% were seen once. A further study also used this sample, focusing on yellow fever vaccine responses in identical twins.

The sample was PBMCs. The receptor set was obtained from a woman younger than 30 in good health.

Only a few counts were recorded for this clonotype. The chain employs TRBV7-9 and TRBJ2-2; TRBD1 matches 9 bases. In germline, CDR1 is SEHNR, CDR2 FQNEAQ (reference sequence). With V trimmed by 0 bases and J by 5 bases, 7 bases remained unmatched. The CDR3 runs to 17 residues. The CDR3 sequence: CASSLAPTGGRTGELFF. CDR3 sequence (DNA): TGTGCCAGCAGCTTAGCGCCGACAGGGGGTCGGACCGGGGAGCTGTTTTTT.

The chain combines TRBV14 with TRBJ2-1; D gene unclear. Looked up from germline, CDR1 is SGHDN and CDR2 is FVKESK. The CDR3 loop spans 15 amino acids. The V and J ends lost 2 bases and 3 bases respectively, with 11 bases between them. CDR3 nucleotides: TGTGCCAGCAGCCAACGAGAAAGAGGCTACAATGAGCAGTTCTTC. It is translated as CASSQRERGYNEQFF.

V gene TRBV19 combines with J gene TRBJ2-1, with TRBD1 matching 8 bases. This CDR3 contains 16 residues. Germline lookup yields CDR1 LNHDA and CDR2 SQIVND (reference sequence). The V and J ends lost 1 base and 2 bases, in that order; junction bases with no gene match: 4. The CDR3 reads CASSIATGQAYNEQFF. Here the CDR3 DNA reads TGTGCCAGTAGTATAGCGACGGGACAGGCCTACAATGAGCAGTTCTTC.

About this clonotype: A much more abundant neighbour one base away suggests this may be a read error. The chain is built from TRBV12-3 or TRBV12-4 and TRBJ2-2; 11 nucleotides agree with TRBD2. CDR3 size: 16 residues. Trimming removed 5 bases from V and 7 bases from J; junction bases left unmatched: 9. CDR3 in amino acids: CASSPGTSGHGGELFF. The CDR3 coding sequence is TGTGCCAGCAGTCCGGGGACTAGCGGACATGGCGGGGAGCTGTTTTTT.

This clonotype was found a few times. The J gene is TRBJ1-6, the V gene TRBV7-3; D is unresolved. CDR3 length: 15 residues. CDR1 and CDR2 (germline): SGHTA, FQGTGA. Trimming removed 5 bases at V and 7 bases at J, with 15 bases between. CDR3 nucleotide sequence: TGTGCCAGCAGCCCGAGGGAAGGAAGCAATTCACCCCTCCACTTT. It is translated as CASSPREGSNSPLHF.

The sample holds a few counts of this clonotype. CDR3 in DNA: TGTGCCAGCAGCTCGGCCGCGGGGGGGGACACAGATACGCAGTATTTT. This codes for CASSSAAGGDTDTQYF. The chain couples TRBV7-8 to TRBJ2-3, with 9 bases lining up with TRBD2. Trimming took 4 bases from V and 2 from J; bases not matched to a gene: 7. Germline CDR1 SGHVS, CDR2 FQNEAQ. The CDR3 is 16 residues long.

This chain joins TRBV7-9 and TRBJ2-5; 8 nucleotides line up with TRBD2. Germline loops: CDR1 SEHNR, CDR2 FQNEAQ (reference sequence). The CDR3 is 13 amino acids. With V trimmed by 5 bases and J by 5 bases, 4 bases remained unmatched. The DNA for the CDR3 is TGTGCCAGCAGCAAAAGCGGGGGTGAGACCCAGTACTTC. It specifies CASSKSGGETQYF. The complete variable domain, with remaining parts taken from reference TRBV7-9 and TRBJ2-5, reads DTGVSQNPRHKITKRGQNVTFRCDPISEHNRLYWYRQTLGQGPEFLTYFQNEAQLEKSRLLSDRFSAERPKGSFSTLEIQRTEQGDSAMYLCASSKSGGETQYFGPGTRLLVL.

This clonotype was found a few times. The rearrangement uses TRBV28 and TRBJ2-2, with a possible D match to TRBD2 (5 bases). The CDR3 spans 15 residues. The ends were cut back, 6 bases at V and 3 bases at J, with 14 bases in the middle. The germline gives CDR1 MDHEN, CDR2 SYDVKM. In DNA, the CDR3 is TGTGCCAGCAGGTTTCTAGCTCATGACACCGGGGAGCTGTTTTTT. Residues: CASRFLAHDTGELFF. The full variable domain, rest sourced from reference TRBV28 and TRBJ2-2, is DVKVTQSSRYLVKRTGEKVFLECVQDMDHENMFWYRQDPGLGLRLIYFSYDVKMKEKGDIPEGYSVSREKKERFSLILESASTNQTSMYLCASRFLAHDTGELFFGEGSRLTVL.

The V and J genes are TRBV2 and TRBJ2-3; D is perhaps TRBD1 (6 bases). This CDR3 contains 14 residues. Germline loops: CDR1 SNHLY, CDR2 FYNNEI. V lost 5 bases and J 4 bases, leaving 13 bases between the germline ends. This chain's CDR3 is CASSRTARSDTQYF. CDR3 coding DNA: TGTGCCAGCAGTCGGACAGCTAGGTCAGATACGCAGTATTTT.

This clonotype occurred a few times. The CDR3 here is CASSERGQGARDTQYF. The CDR3 DNA reads as TGTGCCAGCAGTGAACGAGGTCAGGGGGCTCGAGATACGCAGTATTTT. The J gene is TRBJ2-3, the V gene TRBV6-1; 8 positions agree with TRBD1. The junction had 9 bases not matched to a gene; V was cut back by 2 bases and J by 5 bases. The germline V gene has CDR1 MNHNS and CDR2 SASEGT. CDR3 length: 16 amino acids.

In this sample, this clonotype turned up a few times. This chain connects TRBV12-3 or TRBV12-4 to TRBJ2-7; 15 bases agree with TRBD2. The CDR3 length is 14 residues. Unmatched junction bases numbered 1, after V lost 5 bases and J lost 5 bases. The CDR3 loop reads CASSGTSGRNEQYF. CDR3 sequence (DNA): TGTGCCAGCAGTGGGACTAGCGGGAGGAACGAGCAGTACTTC.

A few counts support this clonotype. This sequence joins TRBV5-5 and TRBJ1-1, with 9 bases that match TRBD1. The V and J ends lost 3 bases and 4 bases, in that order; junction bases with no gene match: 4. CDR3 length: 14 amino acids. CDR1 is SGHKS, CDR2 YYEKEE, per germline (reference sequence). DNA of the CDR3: TGTGCCAGCAGCTCAAAGACAGGGGGCACTGAAGCTTTCTTT. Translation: CASSSKTGGTEAFF.

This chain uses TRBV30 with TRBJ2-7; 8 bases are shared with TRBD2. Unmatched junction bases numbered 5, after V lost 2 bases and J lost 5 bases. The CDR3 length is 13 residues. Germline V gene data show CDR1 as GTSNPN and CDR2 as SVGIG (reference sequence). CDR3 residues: CAWSMRLAHEQYF. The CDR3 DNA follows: TGTGCCTGGAGTATGCGACTAGCGCACGAGCAGTACTTC.

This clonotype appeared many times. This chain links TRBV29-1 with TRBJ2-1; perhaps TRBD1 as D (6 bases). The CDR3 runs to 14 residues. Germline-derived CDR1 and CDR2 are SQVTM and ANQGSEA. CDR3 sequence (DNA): TGCAGAACAACAGGGTACGAGGGCTACAATGAGCAGTTCTTC. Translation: CRTTGYEGYNEQFF.

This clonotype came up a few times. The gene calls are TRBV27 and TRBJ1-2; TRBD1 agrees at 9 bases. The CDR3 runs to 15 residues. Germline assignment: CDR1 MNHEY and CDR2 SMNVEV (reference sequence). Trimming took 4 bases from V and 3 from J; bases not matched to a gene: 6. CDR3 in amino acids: CASSWTGVEYYGYTF. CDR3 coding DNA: TGTGCCAGCAGTTGGACAGGGGTTGAATACTATGGCTACACCTTC.

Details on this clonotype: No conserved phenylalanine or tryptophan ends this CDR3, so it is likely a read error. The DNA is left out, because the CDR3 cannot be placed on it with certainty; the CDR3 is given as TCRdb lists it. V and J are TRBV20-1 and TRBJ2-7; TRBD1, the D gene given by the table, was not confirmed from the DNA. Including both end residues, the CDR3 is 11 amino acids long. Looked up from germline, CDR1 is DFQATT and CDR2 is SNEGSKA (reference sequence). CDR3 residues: CSVSPITSGKI.

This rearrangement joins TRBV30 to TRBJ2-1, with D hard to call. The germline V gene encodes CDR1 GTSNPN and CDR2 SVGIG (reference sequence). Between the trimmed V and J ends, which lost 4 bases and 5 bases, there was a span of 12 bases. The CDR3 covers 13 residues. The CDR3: CAWKSRIHNEQFF. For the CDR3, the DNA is TGTGCCTGGAAAAGCCGCATACACAATGAGCAGTTCTTC.

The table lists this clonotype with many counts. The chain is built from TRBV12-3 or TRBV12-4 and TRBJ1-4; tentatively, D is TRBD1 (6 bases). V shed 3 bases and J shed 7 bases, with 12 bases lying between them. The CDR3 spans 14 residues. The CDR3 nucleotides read TGTGCCAGCAGTTTCGGGGGGCCTGGTGAAAAACTGTTTTTT. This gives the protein CASSFGGPGEKLFF.

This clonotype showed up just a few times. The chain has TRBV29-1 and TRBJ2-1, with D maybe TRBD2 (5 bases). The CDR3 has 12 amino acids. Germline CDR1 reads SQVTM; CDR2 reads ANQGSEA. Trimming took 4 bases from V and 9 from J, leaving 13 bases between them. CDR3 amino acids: CSVAQLDSEQFF. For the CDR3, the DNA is TGCAGCGTTGCGCAACTAGATAGTGAGCAGTTCTTC.

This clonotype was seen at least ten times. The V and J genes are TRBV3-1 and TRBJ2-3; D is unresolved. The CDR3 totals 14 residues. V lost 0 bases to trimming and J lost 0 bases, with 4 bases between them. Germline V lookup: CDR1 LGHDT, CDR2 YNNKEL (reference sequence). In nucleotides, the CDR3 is TGTGCCAGCAGCCAAGAGCTCAGCACAGATACGCAGTATTTT. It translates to CASSQELSTDTQYF.

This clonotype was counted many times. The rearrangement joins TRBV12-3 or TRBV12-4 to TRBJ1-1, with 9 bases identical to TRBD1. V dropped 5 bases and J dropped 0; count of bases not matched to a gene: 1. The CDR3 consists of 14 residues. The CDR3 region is CASSRQGVNTEAFF. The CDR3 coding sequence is TGTGCCAGCAGTCGACAGGGGGTGAACACTGAAGCTTTCTTT.

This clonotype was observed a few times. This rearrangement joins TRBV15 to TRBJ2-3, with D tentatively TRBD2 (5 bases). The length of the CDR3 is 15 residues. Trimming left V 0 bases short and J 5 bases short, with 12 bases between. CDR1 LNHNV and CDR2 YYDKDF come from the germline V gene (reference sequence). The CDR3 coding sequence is TGTGCCACCAGCAGAGATCCACTAGTAGGAGATACGCAGTATTTT. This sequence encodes CATSRDPLVGDTQYF.

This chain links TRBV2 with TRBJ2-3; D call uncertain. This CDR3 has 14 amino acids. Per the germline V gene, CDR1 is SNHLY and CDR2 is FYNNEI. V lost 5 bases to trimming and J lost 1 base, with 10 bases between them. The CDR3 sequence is CASSPQLGTDTQYF. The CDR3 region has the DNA TGTGCCAGCAGTCCCCAGCTAGGCACAGATACGCAGTATTTT.